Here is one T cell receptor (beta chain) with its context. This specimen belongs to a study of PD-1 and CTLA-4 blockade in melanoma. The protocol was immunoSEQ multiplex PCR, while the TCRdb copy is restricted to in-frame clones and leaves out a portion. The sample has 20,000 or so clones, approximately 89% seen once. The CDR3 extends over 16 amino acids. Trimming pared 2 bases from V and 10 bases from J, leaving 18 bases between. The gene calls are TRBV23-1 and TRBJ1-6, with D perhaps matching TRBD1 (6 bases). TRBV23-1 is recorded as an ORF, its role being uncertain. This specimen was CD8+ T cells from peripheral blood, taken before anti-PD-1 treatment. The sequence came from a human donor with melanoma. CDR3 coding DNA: TGCGCCAGCAGTCAAGAGGGACACCTGCCGGGATCACCCCTCCACTTT. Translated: CASSQEGHLPGSPLHF.